A selection of T cell receptor beta chains follows, all from one sample in a study of a mutant IDH1 vaccine in newly diagnosed glioma. What these receptors recognize is not known. Some clones are missing from TCRdb's copy, which holds only in-frame ones; the method was immunoSEQ multiplex PCR. This sample has tens of thousands of clones, with 70% to 80% found just once. The specimen was PBMCs, collected from a glioma patient whose treatment included an IDH1 peptide vaccine. These receptors all come from a man aged 40-50 years with glioma. CDR3s leave out the opening cysteine and the closing phenylalanine or tryptophan. A D gene is named only where the DNA matches it firmly. A clone size is listed for some rows: how often the clone was seen (once, few, many), or a class if it is expanded.

TRBJ1-2 | NA | NA | TRBV19 | 15 | ASSIDTFGGYNYGYT
TRBJ2-1 | TRBD2 | NA | TRBV27 | 13 | ASRAAGGSYNEQF
TRBJ1-2 | NA | NA | TRBV6-1 | 11 | ASGVQGGYGYT
TRBJ2-3 | NA | NA | TRBV13 | 15 | ASSSPPGLALTDTQY
TRBJ2-7 | NA | once | TRBV11-2 | 12 | ASSRQVFANEQY
TRBJ2-2 | NA | NA | TRBV7-9 | 13 | ASSLEGGITGELF
TRBJ2-1 | NA | NA | TRBV7-2 | 13 | ASSLRGGGRNEQF
TRBJ1-1 | NA | NA | TRBV15 | 12 | ATSTPAVNTEAF
TRBJ1-1 | NA | NA | TRBV6-6 | 11 | ASSYGAALRAF
TRBJ2-1 | TRBD2 | NA | TRBV14 | 13 | ASSPRLAGSNEQF
TRBJ2-7 | TRBD2 | NA | TRBV12-5 | 12 | ASGLAGGTYEQY
TRBJ2-1 | TRBD2 | NA | TRBV11-2 | 14 | ASSTRTSGPYNEQF
TRBJ1-1 | TRBD1 | NA | TRBV5-6 | 12 | ASSRQTGATEAF
TRBJ2-7 | NA | once | TRBV5-6 | 11 | ASSLDRSNEQY
TRBJ2-1 | TRBD2 | NA | TRBV11-3 | 14 | ASSSVASGGDNEQF
TRBJ2-5 | NA | NA | TRBV19 | 14 | ASSILGRGTQETQY